The sequence of this T cell receptor beta chain was determined in a study of T cell repertoires in cytomegalovirus infection. For the study at large: TCR beta signatures that were public indicated CMV infection and matching HLA type.

Study outcomes and limitations: CMV carriers having the relevant HLA were flagged by cumulative public TCR beta family frequency.

This clonotype was detected only a few times. Its target is unknown. Germline CDR1 is MDHEN and CDR2 is SYDVKM. This CDR3 spans 13 amino acids. The germline V and J ends were trimmed by 6 bases and 3 bases, with 6 bases remaining between them. Via MiXCR, TCRdb re-called the reads, giving one row per CDR3 protein. The top ten clones hold 10% to 13% of a sample with 490,000 or so distinct CDR3 sequences, over 9% of them seen once. J is TRBJ1-6 and V is TRBV28, with a tentative D call TRBD1 (5 bases). This TCR derives from a human donor in good health (CMV status not recorded). Some clones in this sample may be carry-over from other donors' samples. Sequencing input: PBMCs. In DNA, the CDR3 is TGTGCCAGCAGCCAGGGCTATAATTCACCCCTCCACTTT. Translating it yields CASSQGYNSPLHF.